The TCR beta chain under discussion was sequenced for a study of vaccination effects on CD4 cells after COVID-19. Germline trimming cut 4 bases from V and 4 bases from J; bases unmatched to any gene: 10. CDR1 SGHTS and CDR2 YDEGEE come from the germline V gene. The CDR3 consists of 16 residues. Regarding this clone: Its antigen is currently unknown.

Before sequencing took place, the ViraFEST assay used viral peptide pools to expand antigen-specific CD4+ T cells. Having been cultured for roughly 9 days, the cells underwent CD4+ T cell isolation. Vaccination of participants consisted of two doses of either the BNT162b2 or mRNA-1273 vaccine. Having tested negative for nucleocapsid antibodies, the vaccine recipients showed no prior SARS-CoV-2 infection. It was with approximately 10 IU/ml IL-2 and about 9.2 ug/ml peptides that 1.8 million or so PBMC per well were cultured. Measured with immunoSEQ multiplex PCR; TCRdb has only the in-frame clones, and not every one. The table has about 46,000 clones, around 70% seen once.

This specimen consisted of CD4+ T cells from PBMCs cultured with HCoV-OC43 spike peptides, obtained after COVID-19 vaccination. The subset: HCoV-OC43 spike overlapping peptide pool stimulation. This receptor was taken from a human donor who received a COVID-19 vaccine. The chain has TRBV5-8 and TRBJ2-3, with 9 bases aligning to TRBD1. For the CDR3, the DNA is TGTGCCAGCAGCCCGGGACAGGGACTATTTGCAGATACGCAGTATTTT. Its protein product is CASSPGQGLFADTQYF.